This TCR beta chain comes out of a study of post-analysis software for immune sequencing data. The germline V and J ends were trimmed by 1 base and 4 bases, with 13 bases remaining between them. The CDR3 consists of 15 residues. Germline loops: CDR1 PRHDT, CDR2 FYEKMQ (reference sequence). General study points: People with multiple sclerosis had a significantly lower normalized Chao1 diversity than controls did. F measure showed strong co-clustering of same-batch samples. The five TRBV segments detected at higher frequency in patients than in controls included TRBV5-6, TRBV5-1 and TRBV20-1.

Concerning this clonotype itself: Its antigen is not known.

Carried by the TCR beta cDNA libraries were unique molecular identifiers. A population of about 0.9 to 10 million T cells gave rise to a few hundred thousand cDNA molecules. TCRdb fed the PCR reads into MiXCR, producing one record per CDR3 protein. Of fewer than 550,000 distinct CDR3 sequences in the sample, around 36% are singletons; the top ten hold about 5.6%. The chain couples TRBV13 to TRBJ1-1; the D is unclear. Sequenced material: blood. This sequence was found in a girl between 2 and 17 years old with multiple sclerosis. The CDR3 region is CASSLEAGGGTEAFF. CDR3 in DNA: TGTGCCAGCAGCTTAGAGGCGGGCGGAGGCACTGAAGCTTTCTTT.